The 27 T cell receptor beta chains below were found in one sample sequenced in a study of cytomegalovirus exposure and HLA in healthy donors. Clones were read by immunoSEQ multiplex PCR, and TCRdb kept only the in-frame ones, dropping some. The sample lists more than 95,000 clones; around 88% were seen once. The sequencing input was PBMCs. These TCRs come from a young man in good health and CMV-seronegative.

V gene TRBV6-5 combines with J gene TRBJ1-3, with TRBD1 matching over 7 bases. V lost 5 bases to trimming and J lost 0 bases; unmatched junction nucleotides: 4. Germline assignment: CDR1 MNHEY and CDR2 SVGAGI. The CDR3 is made up of 15 amino acids. CDR3 sequence: CASSGDRSSGNTIYF. DNA for the CDR3: TGTGCCAGCAGTGGGGACAGAAGCTCTGGAAACACCATATATTTT.

Remarks on this clone: Other DNA sequences in this sample translate to the same CDR3. The CDR3 region is CASSLSGGYEQYF. The CDR3 DNA follows: TGCGCCAGCAGCTTGTCAGGGGGCTACGAGCAGTACTTC. This rearrangement joins TRBV5-1 to TRBJ2-7; TRBD1 aligns across 7 bases. The V segment lost 1 base and the J segment 3 bases; nucleotides outside the gene matches: 1. This CDR3 spans 13 amino acids. Per germline, CDR1 SGHRS and CDR2 YFSETQ.

The chain has TRBV28 and TRBJ2-1, with D unresolved. V shed 8 bases and J shed 3 bases, with 17 bases lying between them. Germline loops: CDR1 MDHEN, CDR2 SYDVKM. The CDR3 spans 15 residues. The CDR3 DNA reads TGTGCCAGCCGCCCCGGAACAGTTCTCTACAATGAGCAGTTCTTC. Protein product: CASRPGTVLYNEQFF.

This clone was seen just once. This chain uses TRBV4-2 with TRBJ1-1, with D maybe TRBD1 (6 bases). The CDR3 runs to 16 residues. CDR1 is LGHNA, CDR2 YNFKEQ, per germline. Trimming left V 3 bases short and J 0 bases short, with 14 bases between. The CDR3 here is CASSHVAGAMNTEAFF. The CDR3, as DNA: TGTGCCAGCAGCCACGTCGCAGGGGCCATGAACACTGAAGCTTTCTTT.

The chain combines TRBV18 with TRBJ1-5, with 10 bases aligning to TRBD1. The CDR3 extends over 14 amino acids. V dropped 2 bases and J dropped 5; count of bases not matched to a gene: 0. Per germline, CDR1 KGHSH and CDR2 LQKENI. The CDR3 sequence is CASSPGQGDQPQHF. CDR3 nucleotide sequence: TGTGCCAGCTCACCAGGACAGGGGGATCAGCCCCAGCATTTT.

The chain uses TRBV28 and TRBJ2-7, with 7 bases that match TRBD1. The CDR3 runs 21 residues. Per the germline V gene, CDR1 is MDHEN and CDR2 is SYDVKM. The trim removed 5 bases at V and 3 bases at J, leaving 28 bases unmatched. The CDR3 sequence: CASSNQYYSRDRGTLIYEQYF. The DNA for the CDR3 is TGTGCCAGCAGTAACCAGTATTATTCCCGGGACAGAGGGACCTTAATCTACGAGCAGTACTTC.

CDR3: CASSRPGQGAYEQYF. The CDR3, as DNA: TGTGCCAGCAGTAGGCCGGGACAGGGAGCCTACGAGCAGTACTTC. The chain links TRBV6-6 to TRBJ2-7; 9 bases are a match to TRBD1. This CDR3 contains 15 residues. Losses at the gene ends were 5 bases for V and 2 bases for J; bases not matched to a gene: 7. The germline gives CDR1 MNHNY, CDR2 SVGAGI (reference sequence).

The V gene is TRBV14, the J gene TRBJ2-5; perhaps TRBD2 as D (5 bases). Germline CDR1 is SGHDN and CDR2 is FVKESK. V lost 0 bases and J lost 7, with 12 bases in between. This CDR3 comprises 14 residues. The CDR3, as DNA: TGTGCCAGCAGCCAAGAATTCGGGGTTTCGACCCAGTACTTC. Amino acid sequence: CASSQEFGVSTQYF.

The V and J genes are TRBV5-1 and TRBJ2-2, with a tentative D call TRBD2 (5 bases). Germline CDR1 and CDR2: SGHRS and YFSETQ. This CDR3 is built from 15 residues. Between the trimmed V and J ends, which lost 7 bases and 5 bases, there was a span of 18 bases. The CDR3 DNA sequence: TGCGCCAGCCACTCGGGAAGCGGAGCTACCGGGGAGCTGTTTTTT. Protein sequence: CASHSGSGATGELFF.

The CDR3 reads CASSVGNRRNTGELFF. CDR3 nucleotides: TGTGCCAGCAGCGTGGGGAACAGGAGAAACACCGGGGAGCTGTTTTTT. V usage is TRBV27 and J usage is TRBJ2-2, with D perhaps matching TRBD1 (5 bases). The germline gives CDR1 MNHEY, CDR2 SMNVEV (reference sequence). The CDR3 has 16 residues. Trimming removed 6 bases from V and 2 bases from J, with 16 bases in between.

The CDR3 here is CASSQVASGRTQYF. Written as DNA, the CDR3 is TGCGCCAGCAGCCAAGTAGCTAGCGGGAGGACCCAGTACTTC. This chain uses TRBV4-3 with TRBJ2-5; 10 bases align to TRBD2. This CDR3 is 14 amino acids long. V gave up 1 base and J gave up 7 bases; unmatched junction bases: 3. CDR1 is LGHNA, CDR2 YSLEER, per germline.

The chain joins TRBV5-1 to TRBJ2-1, with TRBD2 matching 11 bases. The CDR3 loop spans 15 amino acids. Germline V gene lookup returns CDR1 SGHRS and CDR2 YFSETQ. Trimming at V came to 3 bases and at J to 6 bases, leaving 5 bases not matched to a gene. CDR3 sequence reads: CASSSYSGGGNEQFF. The CDR3 DNA is TGCGCCAGCAGCTCGTATAGCGGGGGGGGCAATGAGCAGTTCTTC.

V and J are TRBV2 and TRBJ1-6; 9 nucleotides agree with TRBD1. The CDR3 has 15 residues. Per the germline V gene, CDR1 is SNHLY and CDR2 is FYNNEI. With V trimmed by 6 bases and J by 5 bases, 5 bases remained unmatched. The CDR3 loop is CASRRTGVDNSPLHF. CDR3 DNA sequence: TGTGCCAGCAGGAGGACAGGGGTCGATAATTCACCCCTCCACTTT.

The rearrangement joins TRBV6-6 to TRBJ2-1; 7 bases line up with TRBD2. The CDR3 sequence is 15 residues long. Germline CDR1 MNHNY, CDR2 SVGAGI (reference sequence). The ends lost 6 bases at V and 6 bases at J; junction bases unmatched: 11. CDR3 nucleotides: TGTGCCAGCAGACCCCCTAGCGGAGAAAGCAATGAGCAGTTCTTC. It is translated as CASRPPSGESNEQFF.

The chain uses TRBV4-2 and TRBJ2-7; 7 nucleotides line up with TRBD1. The germline gives CDR1 LGHNA, CDR2 YNFKEQ. The CDR3 contains 15 residues. V gave up 4 bases and J gave up 1 base; unmatched junction bases: 7. As DNA, the CDR3 is TGTGCCAGCAGCCCCCCAGAGGACAGGTCCTACGAGCAGTACTTC. Protein: CASSPPEDRSYEQYF.

V usage is TRBV5-8 and J usage is TRBJ1-5; the match to TRBD1 covers 8 bases. The CDR3 sequence is 15 residues long. The germline V gene has CDR1 SGHTS and CDR2 YDEGEE. Trimming cost V 0 bases and J 5 bases; bases outside gene matches: 4. Here the CDR3 DNA reads TGTGCCAGCAGCTTGGCCGGGACAGGATATCAGCCCCAGCATTTT. This sequence encodes CASSLAGTGYQPQHF.

The V gene is TRBV19, the J gene TRBJ1-6, with D unclear. Per germline, CDR1 LNHDA and CDR2 SQIVND (reference sequence). V was cut by 6 bases and J by 6 bases, with 21 bases left in between. The CDR3 extends over 17 amino acids. The CDR3 spells CASRPKTPFLFNSPLHF. CDR3 bases: TGTGCCAGTAGACCCAAGACACCTTTTCTTTTTAATTCACCCCTCCACTTT.

The chain couples TRBV5-1 to TRBJ2-6; a weak D match, TRBD1 (6 bases). Germline V gene lookup returns CDR1 SGHRS and CDR2 YFSETQ. The CDR3 runs 16 residues. Trimming took off 1 base at V and 2 bases at J, with 10 bases between the two ends. The CDR3 sequence is CASSLTGPTGANVLTF. The CDR3, as DNA: TGCGCCAGCAGCTTGACAGGGCCCACTGGGGCCAACGTCCTGACTTTC.

The chain uses TRBV7-2 and TRBJ2-1, with TRBD2 as a possible D gene (5 bases). CDR3 length: 15 amino acids. Trimming took off 1 base at V and 4 bases at J, with 11 bases between the two ends. The germline V gene encodes CDR1 SGHTA and CDR2 FQGNSA. CDR3 bases: TGTGCCAGCAGCTTAGGCAGCTCGGGGTACAATGAGCAGTTCTTC. This codes for CASSLGSSGYNEQFF.

This clone showed up just once. This chain joins TRBV7-8 and TRBJ1-4, with D perhaps TRBD1 (5 bases). Germline CDR1 and CDR2: SGHVS and FQNEAQ. This CDR3 is built from 14 residues. Trimming cost V 1 base and J 7 bases, with 10 bases left between them. This chain's CDR3 is CASSLVTGGEKLFF. The CDR3 nucleotides read TGTGCCAGCAGCTTAGTTACCGGGGGTGAAAAACTGTTTTTT.

V gene TRBV7-6 combines with J gene TRBJ1-1; 7 nucleotides line up with TRBD1. Germline loops: CDR1 SGHVS, CDR2 FNYEAQ. The CDR3 spans 15 residues. V lost 2 bases, J lost 4 bases, and 7 bases stayed unmatched. The CDR3 sequence: CASSLFTGVITEAFF. The CDR3 DNA reads TGTGCCAGCAGCTTATTTACAGGGGTGATCACTGAAGCTTTCTTT.

The rearrangement joins TRBV4-2 to TRBJ2-7; 9 positions match TRBD2. CDR1 is LGHNA, CDR2 YNFKEQ, per germline. The V and J ends lost 1 base and 1 base, in that order; junction bases with no gene match: 5. The CDR3 spans 16 residues. The CDR3 loop reads CASSQVLAGESYEQYF. The CDR3 DNA sequence: TGTGCCAGCAGCCAAGTTTTAGCGGGAGAGTCCTACGAGCAGTACTTC.

This clone was found once. V is TRBV6-5 and J is TRBJ2-3; 7 nucleotides line up with TRBD1. Germline loops: CDR1 MNHEY, CDR2 SVGAGI. The trim removed 5 bases at V and 3 bases at J, leaving 8 bases unmatched. The CDR3 loop spans 15 amino acids. The chain's CDR3 is CASSRGRGLTDTQYF. DNA for the CDR3: TGTGCCAGCAGTCGCGGTAGGGGGCTAACAGATACGCAGTATTTT.

The chain links TRBV19 to TRBJ1-5, with D tentatively TRBD1 (6 bases). CDR1 and CDR2 from the germline V gene are LNHDA and SQIVND (reference sequence). The CDR3 spans 15 residues. V was trimmed by 3 bases and J by 3 bases, leaving 12 bases between them. The CDR3 DNA follows: TGTGCCAGTAGTATCGCGGGGGGCGTCAATCAGCCCCAGCATTTT. Its protein product is CASSIAGGVNQPQHF.

The gene calls are TRBV5-1 and TRBJ2-7; 7 bases fit TRBD1. This CDR3 has 15 residues. Germline lookup yields CDR1 SGHRS and CDR2 YFSETQ. V lost 0 bases, J lost 3 bases, and 6 bases stayed unmatched. The CDR3 sequence is CASSLVVGGDYEQYF. The CDR3 coding sequence is TGCGCCAGCAGCTTGGTAGTAGGGGGCGACTACGAGCAGTACTTC.

The gene calls are TRBV10-3 and TRBJ1-2; D uncertain. Germline lookup yields CDR1 ENHRY and CDR2 SYGVKD. The CDR3 covers 13 residues. Trimming took 0 bases from V and 8 from J, leaving 10 bases between them. Here the CDR3 DNA reads TGTGCCATCAGTGAGTCAATAACGGAGGGCTACACCTTC. Protein sequence: CAISESITEGYTF.

This clone came up a few times. The V call is TRBV15, the J call TRBJ1-6; D unclear. The V gene lost 1 base and the J gene lost 6 bases, with 7 bases spanning the gap. From germline, CDR1 is LNHNV and CDR2 YYDKDF (reference sequence). The CDR3 covers 14 residues. For the CDR3, the DNA is TGTGCCACCAGCAGAGGTGGAGGTAATTCACCCCTCCACTTT. It yields the protein CATSRGGGNSPLHF.